A selection of T cell receptor beta chains follows, all from one sample in a study of T cells in Graves' hyperthyroidism and ophthalmopathy. A single record per CDR3 protein comes from TCRdb applying MiXCR to the multiplex PCR reads. Of more than 650,000 distinct CDR3 sequences in the sample, 14% were seen once. Material: blood. These receptor sequences come from a woman between 18 and 29 years old with Graves' hyperthyroidism. The CDR3 runs from the conserved cysteine through the conserved F or W. D genes are given only for firm matches. A clone size is listed for some rows: how often the clone was seen (once, few, many), or a class if it is expanded.

>TRBJ2-7|NA|NA|TRBV7-3
CASSQAVGYEQYF
TGTGCCAGCAGCCAAGCCGTAGGCTACGAGCAGTACTTC
>TRBJ2-3|few|NA|TRBV30
CAWSVGPGPQYF
TGTGCCTGGAGTGTAGGGCCAGGGCCGCAGTATTTT
>TRBJ2-5|NA|NA|TRBV18
CASSPQAGPQLFGQETQYF
TGTGCCAGCTCACCACAGGCAGGGCCCCAGCTCTTTGGGCAAGAGACCCAGTACTTC
>TRBJ2-3|NA|NA|TRBV20-1
CSAVPTGRSSTDTQYF
TGCAGTGCCGTCCCGACAGGCAGAAGTAGCACAGATACGCAGTATTTT
>TRBJ1-2|NA|NA|TRBV20-1
CSARGPRAGYTF
TGCAGTGCTAGAGGTCCCAGGGCTGGCTACACCTTC
>TRBJ2-5|many|TRBD1|TRBV2
CASRRASQDRKETQYF
TGTGCCAGCAGACGAGCGTCCCAGGACAGGAAAGAGACCCAGTACTTC
>TRBJ1-5|many|TRBD1|TRBV5-1
CASSFGTGNNQPQHF
TGCGCCAGCAGCTTTGGGACAGGGAACAATCAGCCCCAGCATTTT
>TRBJ2-2|many|TRBD2|TRBV28
CASSVTSARGTGELFF
TGTGCCAGCAGTGTGACTAGCGCACGGGGTACCGGGGAGCTGTTTTTT
>TRBJ2-3|NA|NA|TRBV29-1
CSSRVPGADTQYF
TGCAGCTCTCGGGTGCCGGGGGCAGATACGCAGTATTTT
>TRBJ2-5|NA|TRBD2|TRBV6-5
CASSYPGGGEETQYF
TGTGCCAGCAGTTACCCCGGGGGGGGGGAAGAGACCCAGTACTTC
>TRBJ1-2|many|NA|TRBV12-3/TRBV12-4
CASSLGRFDYGYTF
TGTGCCAGCAGTTTAGGGCGGTTCGACTATGGCTACACCTTC
>TRBJ1-1|NA|TRBD1|TRBV5-1
CASSTLTGGRTEAFF
TGCGCCAGCAGCACCTTGACAGGGGGCAGGACTGAAGCTTTCTTT
>TRBJ1-2|many|TRBD1|TRBV27
CASSPGGAGGYTF
TGTGCCAGCAGTCCAGGGGGCGCGGGAGGCTACACCTTC